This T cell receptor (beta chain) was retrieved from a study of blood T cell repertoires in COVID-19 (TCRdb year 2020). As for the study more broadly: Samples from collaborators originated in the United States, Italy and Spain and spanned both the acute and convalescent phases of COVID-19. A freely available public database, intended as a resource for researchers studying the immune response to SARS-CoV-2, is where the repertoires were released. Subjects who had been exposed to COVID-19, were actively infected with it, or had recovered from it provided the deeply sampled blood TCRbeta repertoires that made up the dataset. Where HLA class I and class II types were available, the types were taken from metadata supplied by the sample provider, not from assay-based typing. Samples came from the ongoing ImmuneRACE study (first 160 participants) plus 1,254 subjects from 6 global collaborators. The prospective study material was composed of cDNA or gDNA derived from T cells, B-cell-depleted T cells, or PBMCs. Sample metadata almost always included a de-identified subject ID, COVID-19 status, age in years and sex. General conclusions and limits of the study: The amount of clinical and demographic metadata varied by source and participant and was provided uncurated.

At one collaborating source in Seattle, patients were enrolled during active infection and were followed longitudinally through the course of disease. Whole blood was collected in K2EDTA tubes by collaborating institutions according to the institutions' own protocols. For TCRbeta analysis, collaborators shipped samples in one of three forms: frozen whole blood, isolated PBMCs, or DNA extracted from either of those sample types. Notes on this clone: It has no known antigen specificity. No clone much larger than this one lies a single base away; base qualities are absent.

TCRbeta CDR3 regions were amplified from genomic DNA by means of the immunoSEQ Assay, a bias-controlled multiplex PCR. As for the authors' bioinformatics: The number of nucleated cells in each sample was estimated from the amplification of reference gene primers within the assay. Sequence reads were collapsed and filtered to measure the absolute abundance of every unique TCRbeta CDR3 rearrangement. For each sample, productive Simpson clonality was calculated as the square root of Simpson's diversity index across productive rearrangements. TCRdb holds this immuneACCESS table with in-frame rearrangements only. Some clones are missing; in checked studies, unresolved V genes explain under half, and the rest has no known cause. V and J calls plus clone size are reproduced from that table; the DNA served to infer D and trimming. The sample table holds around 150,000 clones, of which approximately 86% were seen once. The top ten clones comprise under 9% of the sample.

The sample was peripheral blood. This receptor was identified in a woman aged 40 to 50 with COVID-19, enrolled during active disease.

The nucleotide sequence is TGTGCCAGCAGCCCCGCAGGCGGGCATGAAAAACTGTTTTTT. Its product reads: CASSPAGGHEKLFF. Recombination connected TRBV11-2 to TRBJ1-4, with the D segment identity uncertain. The germline ends are 13 bases apart after V is trimmed by 5 bases and J by 6 bases. CDR1 and CDR2 (SGHAT, FQNNGV) derive from the germline V gene. From its cysteine to its phenylalanine, the CDR3 spans 14 amino acids. Left in the record is the CDR3 DNA by itself, 42 bases read in frame from the first base. Full variable domain (CDR3 extended with the reference TRBV11-2 and TRBJ1-4 proteins): EAGVAQSPRYKIIEKRQSVAFWCNPISGHATLYWYQQILGQGPKLLIQFQNNGVVDDSQLPKDRFSAERLKGVDSTLKIQPAKLEDSAVYLCASSPAGGHEKLFFGSGTQLSVL.